This T cell receptor (beta chain) was observed in a study of shared clonotypes between healthy human individuals (dated by TCRdb to about 2020). Turning to the overall study: The cohort comprised a couple of women and a few men aged 18 to 49 years. For each donor, CD4 naive and CD4 memory were each given three plates, CD8 naive was given two plates, and CD8 memory was given one plate. The study deeply sequenced blood TCR repertoires of five healthy adults to estimate repertoire size and the extent of clonotype sharing between individuals. To increase sequencing depth and limit assay-specific biases, different laboratories used diverse techniques to prepare libraries and sequence TCR repertoires. Leukapheresis yielded between about 0.94 and 10 billion PBMCs per donor. Results and caveats for the whole study, not just this receptor: Sampling was restricted to blood, and TCR repertoires in tissue are likely to differ from TCR repertoires in blood. When four donors were compared, the shared fraction of clonotypes was about 5% for naive CD4, 3.5% for naive CD8, 2% to 2.5% for memory CD4, and 0.4% for memory CD8. Incomplete sequencing was indicated by rarefaction of sorted-subset datasets, despite the large sequencing depth. Because the study included only a small number of donors, the genetic and exposure-history diversity represented was limited. Compared with non-shared clonotypes, the clonotypes found in all four sorted-subset donors had higher generation probabilities. Pairwise subsampling led to the expectation that sequencing depth would affect the degree of clonotype sharing among donors. Naive subsets generally had larger estimated clonotype richness than memory subsets.

The donors were healthy, HIV-negative adults who had no recently reported acute infections or vaccinations. All donors were Caucasian adults living in Nashville, Tennessee, USA. CD4+ T cells were enriched by magnetic negative selection; naive cells were then positively selected on CD45RA, and the negative fraction formed the memory subset. After blood collection by leukapheresis, PBMCs were isolated using Ficoll-Histopaque density gradient centrifugation and then cryopreserved in the vapor phase of liquid nitrogen. Purity and quantity of every magnetically sorted T cell population were checked by analytical flow cytometry. Each sorted fraction had its genomic DNA isolated and then quantified by UV absorbance on a Nanodrop 2000c. For this chain, trimming is 8 bases at the V end and 7 bases at the J end, and the number of junction bases without a gene match is 7. In the germline V gene, CDR1 corresponds to WSHSY and CDR2 to SAAADI. There are 13 amino acids in the CDR3, from cysteine to phenylalanine inclusive. Solely the CDR3 DNA is kept, with 39 bases framed from the first base.

Using the deep immunoSEQ assay, multiplex PCR amplified TCR CDR3 regions from genomic DNA. For each cell subset, the extracted genomic DNA was distributed evenly across all wells of several immunoSEQ 96-well plates, and each plate served as one replicate. For sorted subsets, 200 ng of genomic DNA, equivalent to 25,000 to 30,000 T cell genomes, went into each replicate PCR. Purified libraries were quantified with a Qubit 3.0 fluorometer, sized on a Bioanalyzer 2100, and re-quantified with the KAPA Library Quantification kit. Each immunoSEQ 96-well plate was sequenced on its own single-read 150-cycle Illumina NextSeq 550 flow cell. Per the authors' processing: Because only junctional sequences without quality scores were contained in the immunoSEQ output, filtering matching that applied to full-length reads could not be performed. Sequences were annotated with PyIR, a Python wrapper for IgBLAST v1.9, and V/J genes and CDR3 were assigned using IMGT germline references. Reads were filtered out if the reads had weak V/J assignments (E-value above 1e-6), no CDR3, stop codons, out-of-frame junctions, or ambiguous translated residues. V3J clonotypes were defined by identical inferred V gene, J gene, and CDR3 amino acid sequence. Percentage overlap between repertoires was calculated by dividing the number of shared unique clonotypes by the size of the smaller repertoire. RTK rarefaction, the Chao1 estimator, and Recon v2.1 estimates of unobserved clonotypes were used to assess repertoire richness. Generation probabilities were computed with OLGA for all TCRbeta clonotypes obtained by the gDNA method from several donors. Here the immuneACCESS table is served through TCRdb, limited to in-frame sequences with V and J called. Missing clones are a known gap in these copies; in checked studies unresolved V genes cover under half, and the rest lacks a known reason. V and J calls and clone size are those listed in that table; D and trimming were worked out from the DNA. This sample is represented by hundreds of thousands of clones; 73% of them were singletons. The ten largest clones add up to 1.5% to 2% of the sample.

This clone was counted a few times. This clone's antigen is unknown. No much larger clonotype is one base removed from it; base qualities were not supplied. This receptor was taken from a woman aged 25 to 39 in good health. The material sequenced was memory CD4+ T cells sorted from blood. The cell subset or site tag for this specimen amounts to: CD45RA-negative fraction. The rearrangement joined TRBV10-2 to TRBJ1-5, and TRBD1 matches 8 of the central bases. CDR3 loop: CASADRGVQPQHF. The DNA is as follows: TGCGCCAGCGCCGACAGGGGCGTCCAGCCCCAGCATTTT.